This is a list of T cell receptor beta chains from one sample in a study of T-cell reconstitution after alpha-beta-depleted transplantation in children. TCRdb re-derived calls from the PCR reads in MiXCR, one entry per CDR3 protein. The profile shows nearly 400,000 distinct CDR3 sequences, just over 20% of them singletons. Sequenced material: PBMCs from the stem cell graft donor, taken from the stem cell graft. The receptors derive from a human donor who donated a stem cell graft to a child with acute myeloid leukemia. The CDR3 runs from the conserved cysteine through the conserved F or W. The D gene is left open where the match is weak. Only part of the rows carry a size: once, few, many, or a class if the clone is expanded.

V	J	size	D	CDR3	DNA
TRBV9	TRBJ2-1	few	-	CASSVTRGPGGQGEQFF	TGTGCCAGCAGCGTAACTAGGGGGCCGGGGGGCCAGGGTGAGCAGTTCTTC
TRBV29-1	TRBJ2-3	many	-	CSVAGDFGTDTQYF	TGCAGCGTTGCCGGCGACTTCGGGACAGATACGCAGTATTTT
TRBV12-3/TRBV12-4	TRBJ1-1	few	TRBD1	CASNSGQLNTEAFF	TGTGCCAGCAATTCGGGACAGCTGAACACTGAAGCTTTCTTT
TRBV6-1	TRBJ2-3	-	TRBD1	CASSGTGRIYTDTQYF	TGTGCCAGCAGTGGGACAGGGAGGATTTACACAGATACGCAGTATTTT
TRBV18	TRBJ2-3	few	TRBD1	CASSLAPGQANTDTQYF	TGTGCCAGCTCCCTCGCCCCGGGACAGGCCAACACAGATACGCAGTATTTT
TRBV27	TRBJ1-5	few	-	CASSAGTSYSNQPQHF	TGTGCCAGCAGCGCCGGGACAAGTTATAGCAATCAGCCCCAGCATTTT
TRBV27	TRBJ1-5	few	-	CASSPLGQPQHF	TGTGCCAGCAGTCCTTTGGGGCAGCCCCAGCATTTT
TRBV12-3/TRBV12-4	TRBJ1-5	few	-	CASSFPGIQPQHF	TGTGCCAGCAGTTTCCCAGGGATCCAGCCCCAGCATTTT
TRBV29-1	TRBJ1-1	-	-	CSVVFGRALKGDTEAFF	TGCAGCGTTGTCTTCGGGAGGGCACTTAAGGGCGACACTGAAGCTTTCTTT
TRBV28	TRBJ2-5	few	TRBD1	CASSSPTGQGFMAQYF	TGTGCCAGCAGTTCCCCCACGGGACAGGGTTTTATGGCCCAGTACTTC
TRBV20-1	TRBJ2-3	few	-	CSARDRMRTDTQYF	TGCAGTGCTAGAGATCGGATGCGCACAGATACGCAGTATTTT
TRBV20-1	TRBJ2-2	many	-	CSARWGADTGELFF	TGCAGTGCTAGATGGGGAGCCGACACCGGGGAGCTGTTTTTT
TRBV20-1	TRBJ2-1	few	TRBD1	CSAETGPEQFF	TGCAGTGCAGAGACAGGGCCTGAGCAGTTCTTC
TRBV20-1	TRBJ2-6	few	TRBD1	CSARTGQGTSGANVLTF	TGCAGTGCTAGAACGGGACAGGGCACCTCTGGGGCCAACGTCCTGACTTTC
TRBV23-1	TRBJ2-1	-	TRBD2	CASSQQPLAGDHSSYNEQFF	TGCGCCAGCAGTCAGCAACCACTAGCGGGAGATCACAGCTCCTACAATGAGCAGTTCTTC
TRBV12-3/TRBV12-4	TRBJ1-1	many	-	CASSFTVNTEAFF	TGTGCCAGCAGTTTTACAGTTAACACTGAAGCTTTCTTT